This T cell receptor (beta chain) was identified during a study of OX40 agonist ivuxolimab in advanced cancers. CDR1 is GTSNPN, CDR2 SVGIG, per germline (reference sequence). V gave up 0 bases and J gave up 10 bases, with 7 bases separating them. CDR3 size: 12 residues. Sequencing was performed with immunoSEQ multiplex PCR; in TCRdb, only in-frame clones are kept and a portion is missing. The table shows about 83,000 clones, with roughly 83% occurring only once. The sample here was CD4+ or CD8+ T cells sorted from blood, taken in a trial of the OX40 agonist ivuxolimab. The receptor was isolated from an adult with an advanced solid tumor such as melanoma, head and neck, liver or kidney cancer. This chain connects TRBV30 to TRBJ1-6; D ambiguous. CDR3 protein: CAWSVRWSPLHF. Here the CDR3 DNA reads TGTGCCTGGAGTGTAAGGTGGTCACCCCTCCACTTT.